This note documents a single T cell receptor beta chain sequence. Its antigen is unknown. Germline V gene sequence: CDR1 SGDLS, CDR2 YYNGEE. V dropped 4 bases and J dropped 1; count of bases not matched to a gene: 5. CDR3 size: 14 residues. The data were obtained in a study of T cell responses to AZD1222 COVID-19 vaccine. Study at large: Researchers grouped second doses given at about 4 or about 12 weeks into one pool.

Data came from immunoSEQ multiplex PCR; TCRdb stores just in-frame clones and leaves some out. The table records approximately 190,000 clones, approximately 94% of them present only once. Broader study findings: Researchers took repertoire samples only after the peak T cell response had come. Just a handful of people given AZD1222 tested seropositive at baseline.

This material consisted of peripheral blood, taken on day 0 of AZD1222 vaccination. V gene TRBV9 combines with J gene TRBJ2-7; 7 nucleotides align to TRBD1. The origin of this receptor is an adult in good health. This chain's CDR3 is CASSKQGTSYEQYF. The CDR3 DNA follows: TGTGCCAGCAGCAAACAGGGGACGTCCTACGAGCAGTACTTC.